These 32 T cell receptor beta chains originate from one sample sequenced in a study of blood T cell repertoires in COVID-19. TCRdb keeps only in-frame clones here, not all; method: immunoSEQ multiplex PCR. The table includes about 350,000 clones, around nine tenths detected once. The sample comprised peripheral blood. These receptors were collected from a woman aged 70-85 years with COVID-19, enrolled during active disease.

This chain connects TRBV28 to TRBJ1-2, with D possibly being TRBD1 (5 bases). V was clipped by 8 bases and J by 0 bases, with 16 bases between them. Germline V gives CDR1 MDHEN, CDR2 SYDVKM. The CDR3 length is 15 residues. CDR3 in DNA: TGTGCCAGCTTGGGGCAGGCGATACCTAACTATGGCTACACCTTC. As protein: CASLGQAIPNYGYTF.

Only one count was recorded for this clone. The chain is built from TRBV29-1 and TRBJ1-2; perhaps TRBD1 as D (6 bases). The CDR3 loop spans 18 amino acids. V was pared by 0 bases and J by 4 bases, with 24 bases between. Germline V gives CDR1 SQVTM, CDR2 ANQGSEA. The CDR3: CSVEDTEDSQLGSYGYTF. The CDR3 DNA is TGCAGCGTTGAAGATACAGAGGACAGTCAACTAGGGTCCTATGGCTACACCTTC.

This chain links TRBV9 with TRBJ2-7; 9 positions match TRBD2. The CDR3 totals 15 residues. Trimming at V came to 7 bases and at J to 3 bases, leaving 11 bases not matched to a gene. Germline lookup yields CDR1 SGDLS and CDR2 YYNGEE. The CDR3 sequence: CASGTETSGLYEQYF. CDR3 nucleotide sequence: TGTGCCAGCGGGACAGAGACTAGCGGACTCTACGAGCAGTACTTC.

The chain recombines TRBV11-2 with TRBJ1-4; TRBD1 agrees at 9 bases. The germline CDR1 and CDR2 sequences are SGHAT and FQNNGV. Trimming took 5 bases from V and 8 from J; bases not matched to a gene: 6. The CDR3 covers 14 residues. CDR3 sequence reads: CASSPGQGPEKLFF. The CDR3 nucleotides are TGTGCCAGCAGCCCTGGACAGGGGCCCGAAAAACTGTTTTTT.

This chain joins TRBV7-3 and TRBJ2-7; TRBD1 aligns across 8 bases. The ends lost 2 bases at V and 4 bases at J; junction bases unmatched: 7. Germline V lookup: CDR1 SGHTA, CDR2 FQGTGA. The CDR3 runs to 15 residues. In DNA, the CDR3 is TGTGCCAGCAGCTTATTCCCCGGACAGGGATACGAGCAGTACTTC. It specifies CASSLFPGQGYEQYF. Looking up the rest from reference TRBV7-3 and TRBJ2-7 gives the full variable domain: GAGVSQTPSNKVTEKGKYVELRCDPISGHTALYWYRQSLGQGPEFLIYFQGTGAADDSGLPNDRFFAVRPEGSVSTLKIQRTERGDSAVYLCASSLFPGQGYEQYFGPGTRLTVT.

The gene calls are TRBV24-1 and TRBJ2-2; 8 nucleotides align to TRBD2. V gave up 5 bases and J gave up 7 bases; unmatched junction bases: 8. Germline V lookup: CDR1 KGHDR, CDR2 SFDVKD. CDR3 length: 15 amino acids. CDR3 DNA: TGTGCCACCAGTGGTCGACTAGCGAGCGACGGGGAGCTGTTTTTT. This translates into CATSGRLASDGELFF.

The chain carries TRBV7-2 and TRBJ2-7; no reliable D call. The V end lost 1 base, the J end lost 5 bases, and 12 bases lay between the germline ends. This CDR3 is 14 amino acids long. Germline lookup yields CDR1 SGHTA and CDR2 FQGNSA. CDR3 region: CASSLGPREDEQYF. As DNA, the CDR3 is TGTGCCAGCAGCTTAGGGCCTCGCGAGGACGAGCAGTACTTC.

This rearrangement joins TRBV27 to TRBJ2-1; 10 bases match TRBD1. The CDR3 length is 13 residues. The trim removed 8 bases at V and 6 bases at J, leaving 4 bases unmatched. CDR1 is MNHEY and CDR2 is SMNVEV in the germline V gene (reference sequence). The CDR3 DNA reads TGTGCCAGCCGGGACAGGGGTATCAATGAGCAGTTCTTC. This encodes CASRDRGINEQFF.

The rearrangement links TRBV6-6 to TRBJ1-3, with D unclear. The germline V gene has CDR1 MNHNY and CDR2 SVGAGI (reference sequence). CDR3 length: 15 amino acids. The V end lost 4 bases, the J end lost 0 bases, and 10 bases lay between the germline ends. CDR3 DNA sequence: TGTGCCAGCAGTTCTGGACGGGACTCTGGAAACACCATATATTTT. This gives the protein CASSSGRDSGNTIYF.

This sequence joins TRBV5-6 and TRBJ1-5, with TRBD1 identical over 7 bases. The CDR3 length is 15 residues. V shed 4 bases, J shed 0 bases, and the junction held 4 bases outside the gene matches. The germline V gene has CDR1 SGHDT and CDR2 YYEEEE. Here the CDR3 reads CASSAGGYSNQPQHF. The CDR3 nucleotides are TGTGCCAGCAGCGCAGGGGGTTATAGCAATCAGCCCCAGCATTTT.

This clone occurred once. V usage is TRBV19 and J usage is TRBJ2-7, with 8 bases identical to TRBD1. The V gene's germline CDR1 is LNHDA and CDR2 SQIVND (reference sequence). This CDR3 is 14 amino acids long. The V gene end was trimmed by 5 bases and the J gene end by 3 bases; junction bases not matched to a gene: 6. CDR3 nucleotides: TGTGCCAGTAGTTTTCGGACAGGGTACTACGAGCAGTACTTC. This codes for CASSFRTGYYEQYF.

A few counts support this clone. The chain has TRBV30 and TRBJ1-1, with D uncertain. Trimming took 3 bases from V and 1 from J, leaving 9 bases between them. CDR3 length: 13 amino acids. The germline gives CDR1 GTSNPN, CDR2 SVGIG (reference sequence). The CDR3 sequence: CAWSKAGNTEAFF. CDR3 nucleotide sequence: TGTGCCTGGAGCAAGGCGGGGAACACTGAAGCTTTCTTT.

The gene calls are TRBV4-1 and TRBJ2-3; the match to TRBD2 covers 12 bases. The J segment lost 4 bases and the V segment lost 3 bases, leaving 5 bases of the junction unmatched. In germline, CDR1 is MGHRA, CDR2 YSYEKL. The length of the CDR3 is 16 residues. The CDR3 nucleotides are TGCGCCAGCAGCCAGTCACTAGCGGGGGGTGCAGATACGCAGTATTTT. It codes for CASSQSLAGGADTQYF.

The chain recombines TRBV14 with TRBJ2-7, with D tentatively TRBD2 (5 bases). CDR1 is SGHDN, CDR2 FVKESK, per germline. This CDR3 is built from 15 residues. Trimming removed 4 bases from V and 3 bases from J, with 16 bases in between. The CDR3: CASSPPFGGLYEQYF. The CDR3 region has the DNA TGTGCCAGCAGCCCCCCTTTTGGCGGGCTCTACGAGCAGTACTTC.

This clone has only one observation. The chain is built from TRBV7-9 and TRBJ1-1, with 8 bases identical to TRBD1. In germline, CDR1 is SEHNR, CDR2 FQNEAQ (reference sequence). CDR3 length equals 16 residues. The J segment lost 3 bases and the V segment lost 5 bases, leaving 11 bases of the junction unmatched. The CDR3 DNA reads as TGTGCCAGCAGCGGGGACAGGAACAAAGGGGACACTGAAGCTTTCTTT. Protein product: CASSGDRNKGDTEAFF. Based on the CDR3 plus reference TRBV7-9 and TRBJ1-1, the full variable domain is DTGVSQNPRHKITKRGQNVTFRCDPISEHNRLYWYRQTLGQGPEFLTYFQNEAQLEKSRLLSDRFSAERPKGSFSTLEIQRTEQGDSAMYLCASSGDRNKGDTEAFFGQGTRLTVV.

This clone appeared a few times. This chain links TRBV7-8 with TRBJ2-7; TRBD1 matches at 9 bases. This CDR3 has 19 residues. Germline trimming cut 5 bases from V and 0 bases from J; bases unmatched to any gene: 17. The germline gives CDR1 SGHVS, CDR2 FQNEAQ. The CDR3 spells CASSLRRPGTGNGSYEQYF. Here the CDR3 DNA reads TGTGCCAGCAGCCTAAGACGTCCCGGGACAGGGAACGGCTCCTACGAGCAGTACTTC.

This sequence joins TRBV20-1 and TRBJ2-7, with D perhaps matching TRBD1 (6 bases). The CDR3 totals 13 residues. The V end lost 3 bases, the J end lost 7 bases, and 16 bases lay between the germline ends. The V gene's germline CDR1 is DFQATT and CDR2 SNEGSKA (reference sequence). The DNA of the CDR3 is TGCAGTGCTAGTCAGGGGTTGTTGGGGGAGCAGTACTTC. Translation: CSASQGLLGEQYF.

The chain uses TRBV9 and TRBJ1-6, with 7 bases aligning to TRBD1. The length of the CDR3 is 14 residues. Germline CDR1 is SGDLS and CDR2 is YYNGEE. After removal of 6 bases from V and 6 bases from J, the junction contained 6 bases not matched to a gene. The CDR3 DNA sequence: TGTGCCAGCACAAAAGGGACAGTTAATTCACCCCTCCACTTT. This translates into CASTKGTVNSPLHF.

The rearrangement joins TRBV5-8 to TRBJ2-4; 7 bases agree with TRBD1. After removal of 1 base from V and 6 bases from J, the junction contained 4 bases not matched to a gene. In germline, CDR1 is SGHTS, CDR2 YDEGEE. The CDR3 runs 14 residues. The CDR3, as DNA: TGTGCCAGCAGCTTGAACAGGGGCCTAAACATTCAGTACTTC. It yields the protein CASSLNRGLNIQYF.

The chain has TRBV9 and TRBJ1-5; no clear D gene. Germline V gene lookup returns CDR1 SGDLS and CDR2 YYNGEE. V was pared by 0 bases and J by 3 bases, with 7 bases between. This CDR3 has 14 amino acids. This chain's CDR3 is CASSVDGVNQPQHF. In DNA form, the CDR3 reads TGTGCCAGCAGCGTAGACGGGGTCAATCAGCCCCAGCATTTT.

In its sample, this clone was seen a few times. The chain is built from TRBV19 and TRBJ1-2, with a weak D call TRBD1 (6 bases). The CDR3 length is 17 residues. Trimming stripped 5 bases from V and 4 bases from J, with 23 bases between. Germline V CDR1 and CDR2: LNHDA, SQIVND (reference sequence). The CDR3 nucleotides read TGTGCCAGTAGTCCTCTAACTGGGGGGGCGGTAAGCTATGGCTACACCTTC. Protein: CASSPLTGGAVSYGYTF.

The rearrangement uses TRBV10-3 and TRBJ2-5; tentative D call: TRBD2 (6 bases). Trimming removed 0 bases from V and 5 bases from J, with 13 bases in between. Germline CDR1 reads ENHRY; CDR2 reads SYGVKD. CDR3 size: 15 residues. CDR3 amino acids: CAISESASVAETQYF. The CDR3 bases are TGTGCCATCAGTGAGTCCGCTAGCGTCGCGGAGACCCAGTACTTC.

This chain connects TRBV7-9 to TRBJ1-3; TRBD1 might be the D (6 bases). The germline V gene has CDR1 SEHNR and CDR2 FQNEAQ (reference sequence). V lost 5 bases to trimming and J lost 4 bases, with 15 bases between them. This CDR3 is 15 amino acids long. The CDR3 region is CASSRPDRSGNTIYF. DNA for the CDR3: TGTGCCAGCAGCCGACCGGACAGATCGGGAAACACCATATATTTT. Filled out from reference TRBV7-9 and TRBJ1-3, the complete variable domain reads DTGVSQNPRHKITKRGQNVTFRCDPISEHNRLYWYRQTLGQGPEFLTYFQNEAQLEKSRLLSDRFSAERPKGSFSTLEIQRTEQGDSAMYLCASSRPDRSGNTIYFGEGSWLTVV.

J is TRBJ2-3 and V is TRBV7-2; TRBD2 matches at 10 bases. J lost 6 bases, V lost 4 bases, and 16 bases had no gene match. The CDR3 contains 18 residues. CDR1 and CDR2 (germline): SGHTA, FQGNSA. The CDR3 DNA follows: TGTGCCAGCAGCTCTCGAAGTAGCGGGGGGCCCTCCCTGGATACGCAGTATTTT. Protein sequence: CASSSRSSGGPSLDTQYF.

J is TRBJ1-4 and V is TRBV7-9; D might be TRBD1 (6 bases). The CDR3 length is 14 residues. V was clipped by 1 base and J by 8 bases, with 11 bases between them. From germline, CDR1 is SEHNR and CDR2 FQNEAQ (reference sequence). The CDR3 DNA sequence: TGTGCCAGCAGCTTAGTGGGGGCGAGAGAAAAACTGTTTTTT. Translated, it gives CASSLVGAREKLFF.

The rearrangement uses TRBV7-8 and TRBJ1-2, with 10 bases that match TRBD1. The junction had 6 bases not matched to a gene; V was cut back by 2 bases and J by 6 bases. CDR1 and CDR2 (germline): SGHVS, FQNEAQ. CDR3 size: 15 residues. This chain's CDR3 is CASSLWGQGYNGYTF. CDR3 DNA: TGTGCCAGCAGCTTATGGGGACAGGGGTATAATGGCTACACCTTC.

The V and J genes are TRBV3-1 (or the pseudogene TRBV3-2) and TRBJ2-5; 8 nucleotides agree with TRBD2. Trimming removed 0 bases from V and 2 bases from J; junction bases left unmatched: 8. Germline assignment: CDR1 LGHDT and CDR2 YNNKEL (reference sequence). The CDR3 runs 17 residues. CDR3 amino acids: CASSQDLSGGRQETQYF. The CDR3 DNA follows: TGTGCCAGCAGCCAAGACCTAAGCGGGGGACGTCAAGAGACCCAGTACTTC.

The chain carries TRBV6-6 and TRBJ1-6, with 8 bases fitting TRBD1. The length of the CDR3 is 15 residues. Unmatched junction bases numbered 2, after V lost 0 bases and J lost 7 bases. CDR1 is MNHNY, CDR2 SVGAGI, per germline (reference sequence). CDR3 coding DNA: TGTGCCAGCAGTTACTCCGGACAGGGAAATTCACCCCTCCACTTT. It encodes CASSYSGQGNSPLHF.

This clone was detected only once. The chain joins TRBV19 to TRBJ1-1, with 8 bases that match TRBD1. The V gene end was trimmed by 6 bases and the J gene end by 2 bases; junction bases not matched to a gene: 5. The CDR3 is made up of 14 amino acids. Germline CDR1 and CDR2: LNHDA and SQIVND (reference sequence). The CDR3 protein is CASSRQGINTEAFF. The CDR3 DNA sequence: TGTGCCAGTAGCCGACAGGGGATCAACACTGAAGCTTTCTTT.

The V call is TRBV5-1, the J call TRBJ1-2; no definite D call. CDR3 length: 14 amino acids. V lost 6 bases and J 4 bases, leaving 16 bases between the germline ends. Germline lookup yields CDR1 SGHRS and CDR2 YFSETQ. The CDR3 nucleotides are TGCGCCAGCACTCTCTCGGCAGGACTCTATGGCTACACCTTC. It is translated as CASTLSAGLYGYTF.

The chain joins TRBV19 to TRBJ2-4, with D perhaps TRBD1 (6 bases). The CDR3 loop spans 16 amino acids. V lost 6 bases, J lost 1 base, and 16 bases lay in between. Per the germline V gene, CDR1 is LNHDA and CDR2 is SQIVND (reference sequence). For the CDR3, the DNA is TGTGCCAGTAGGCGACAGGCCTGGGGGGCCAAAAACATTCAGTACTTC. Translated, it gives CASRRQAWGAKNIQYF.

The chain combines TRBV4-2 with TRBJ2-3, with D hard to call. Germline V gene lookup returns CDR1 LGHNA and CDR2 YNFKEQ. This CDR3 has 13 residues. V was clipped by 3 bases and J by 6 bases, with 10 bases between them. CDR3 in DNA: TGTGCCAGCAGCCAGGGCTTGATGGATACGCAGTATTTT. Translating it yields CASSQGLMDTQYF.